These 5 T cell receptor beta chains originate from one sample sequenced in a study of T cell responses to AZD1222 COVID-19 vaccine. Clones were sequenced by immunoSEQ multiplex PCR, and TCRdb holds only the in-frame ones, with some missing. The sample has 150,000 to 170,000 clones, over 85% seen once. This specimen consisted of peripheral blood, obtained on day 0 of AZD1222 vaccination. These receptors were collected from an adult in good health.

The chain employs TRBV5-1 and TRBJ1-3; perhaps TRBD1 as D (5 bases). The CDR3 is 18 amino acids. Trimming pared 0 bases from V and 0 bases from J, leaving 16 bases between. Looked up from germline, CDR1 is SGHRS and CDR2 is YFSETQ. The DNA for the CDR3 is TGCGCCAGCAGCTTGGATGGGACTAGCTCCTTCTCTGGAAACACCATATATTTT. This sequence encodes CASSLDGTSSFSGNTIYF.

The DNA for the CDR3 is TGTGCCAGTAGAGCACAGGGGCAGAACACTGAAGCTTTCTTT. This encodes CASRAQGQNTEAFF. The chain couples TRBV19 to TRBJ1-1; 7 nucleotides line up with TRBD1. The CDR3 loop spans 14 amino acids. Germline CDR1 LNHDA, CDR2 SQIVND (reference sequence). V lost 6 bases, J lost 1 base, and 5 bases stayed unmatched.

The chain links TRBV10-3 to TRBJ2-2; D is undetermined. This CDR3 has 11 residues. The V and J ends lost 7 bases and 7 bases respectively, with 7 bases between them. The germline gives CDR1 ENHRY, CDR2 SYGVKD. CDR3 loop: CAITMHGELFF. CDR3 in DNA: TGTGCCATCACCATGCACGGGGAGCTGTTTTTT.

The V and J genes are TRBV7-8 and TRBJ1-5; tentative D call: TRBD1 (6 bases). Looked up from germline, CDR1 is SGHVS and CDR2 is FQNEAQ. This CDR3 is 15 amino acids long. V was pared by 1 base and J by 4 bases, with 11 bases between. This chain's CDR3 is CASSLVTGTNQPQHF. CDR3 sequence (DNA): TGTGCCAGCAGCTTAGTCACAGGGACGAATCAGCCCCAGCATTTT.

The chain has TRBV9 and TRBJ2-1; no reliable D call. The ends were cut back, 4 bases at V and 8 bases at J, with 13 bases in the middle. Germline CDR1 is SGDLS and CDR2 is YYNGEE. This CDR3 region has 13 residues. In DNA, the CDR3 is TGTGCCAGCAGCACGACCCCCGGCGATGAGCAGTTCTTC. Translated: CASSTTPGDEQFF.